This TCR beta chain was documented in a study of T cells after yellow fever vaccination (dated by TCRdb to the late 2010s). Looking at the study overall: The SMART-Seq v4 Ultra Low Input RNA kit was used to prepare libraries from fractions with low cell numbers. Two healthy male donors, one aged 18 to 29 and one aged 30 to 40 years, were included in the cohort. To follow T-cell clones before and after both primary and booster YFV17D yellow fever vaccination, bulk TCR alpha and beta repertoires underwent longitudinal sequencing. Bulk PBMC replicates and cell subsets were isolated from blood drawn at multiple timepoints before and after both primary and secondary immunization.

Per the germline V gene (reference sequence), LNHDA is the CDR1 and SQIVND is the CDR2. From cysteine to phenylalanine, the CDR3 is 16 amino acids long. The CDR3 DNA has 48 bases and is translated from base 1. V is reduced by 5 bases and J by 5 bases, leaving a spacing of 21 bases between them. The study at large found these results: Only a couple of donors were included in the study, so the extent to which the findings can be generalized is limited. Compared with the primary T-cell response, the secondary T-cell response was faster but weaker, reaching its peak on day 5 rather than on day 15. A small fraction of clonotypes appeared in both the CD4 and CD8 compartments, likely as a result of convergent recombination. Most clones expanded after primary vaccination were re-detected after the booster (around 96% of CD4 and around 88% of CD8), suggesting broad memory maintenance. FACS-sorted repertoires could contain abundant contaminating clonotypes from the bulk population, so computational filtering was required.

TCR cDNA was made using 5'RACE template switching, a step that added a universal primer site and unique molecular identifiers. Priming for cDNA synthesis came from both the TCR alpha and TCR beta constant segments. Two PCR steps were used to amplify libraries, with sample barcodes and sequencing adapters being added in the second step. Sequencing of the libraries was done on either Illumina HiSeq 2500 (2x100 bp) or NovaSeq (2x150 bp). The paper's data handling went like this. MIGEC handled demultiplexing of reads and collapsing into UMI consensus sequences, while MiXCR performed V(D)J alignment. Vaccine-responding clonotypes were defined with edgeR using replicate PBMC samples, requiring FDR below 0.01 and a log2 fold change above 5 up to day 15. Bulk clonotypes were assigned CD4 or CD8 identity according to which sequenced CD4 or CD8 repertoire held them at higher abundance. TCRdb cleaned the public reads at Q25 with fastp, built clones with MiXCR and kept in-frame beta chains. Here each entry gathers all rows of one CDR3 protein and keeps the most common genes and DNA. TCRdb, not the authors, supplied the V and J calls. The sample records hundreds of thousands of distinct CDR3 sequences, over 9% of which are singletons. More than 12% of the sample is in the top ten clones.

The sample's treatment or condition label, in plain terms: live attenuated yellow fever vaccine strain. At each blood-draw timepoint, two biological replicates of bulk PBMCs were obtained. PBMCs were isolated from peripheral blood using a standard Ficoll-Paque protocol. TriZol was used to extract RNA from bulk PBMCs, from CD4 and CD8 fractions, and from dextramer-positive and dextramer-negative fractions. This clonotype was seen more than once but under ten times. Its binding antigen is unknown. Base qualities are not recorded, but no much larger clone differs from it by a single base. The clonotype comes from a man younger than 40 who received the YFV17D yellow fever vaccine. The material sequenced was PBMCs, taken on the day of the yellow fever booster vaccination. The chain uses TRBV19 and TRBJ2-5; the D assignment is uncertain and may be TRBD1 or TRBD2, with 5 bases supporting each. The nucleotide sequence reads TGTGCCAGTAGTGTCATAGGTGGGGGATTTGGCGAGACCCAGTACTTC. Its amino acids are CASSVIGGGFGETQYF.